These T cell receptor beta chains were read from a single sample in a study of T cells in Graves' hyperthyroidism and ophthalmopathy. Via MiXCR, TCRdb re-called the multiplex PCR reads, giving one row per CDR3 protein. The table includes about 480,000 distinct CDR3 sequences, approximately 15% detected once. Sequenced sample: blood. Source of these receptors: a young woman with Graves' hyperthyroidism. CDR3s include the opening cysteine and the closing phenylalanine or tryptophan. Fields, in order: V gene, D gene, clone size, J gene, CDR3 protein, CDR3 DNA. D genes are given only for firm matches. Rows give clone size only sometimes, using once, few, many, or a class for an expanded clone.

TRBV9	NA	few	TRBJ2-1	CASSVQPGAYNEQFF	TGTGCCAGCAGCGTTCAGCCTGGCGCCTACAATGAGCAGTTCTTC
TRBV7-9	NA	NA	TRBJ2-5	CASSPPGQVKTQYF	TGTGCCAGCAGCCCCCCCGGGCAGGTGAAGACCCAGTACTTC
TRBV12-3/TRBV12-4	NA	many	TRBJ1-1	CASTLAAVNTEAFF	TGTGCCAGCACCCTCGCGGCGGTGAACACTGAAGCTTTCTTT
TRBV2	TRBD2	once	TRBJ2-2	CASSETSGSGELFF	TGTGCCAGCAGTGAAACTAGCGGTAGCGGGGAGCTGTTTTTT
TRBV18	NA	many	TRBJ1-1	CASSPWKNTEAFF	TGTGCCAGCTCACCATGGAAGAACACTGAAGCTTTCTTT
TRBV19	NA	many	TRBJ1-1	CASIWRGGKAFF	TGTGCCAGTATATGGAGGGGAGGAAAAGCTTTCTTT
TRBV27	NA	many	TRBJ2-1	CASSLVPHVGLYNEQFF	TGTGCCAGCAGTTTAGTCCCCCACGTGGGACTCTACAATGAGCAGTTCTTC
TRBV6-2/TRBV6-3	NA	NA	TRBJ1-5	CASWDSNQPQHF	TGTGCCAGCTGGGATAGCAATCAGCCCCAGCATTTT
TRBV27	NA	many	TRBJ1-1	CASSFGGSEAFF	TGTGCCAGCAGTTTCGGGGGCTCTGAAGCTTTCTTT
TRBV19	TRBD2	many	TRBJ2-3	CASSIRREGSPTQYF	TGTGCCAGTAGTATTCGACGGGAGGGCAGTCCTACGCAGTATTTT
TRBV6-2/TRBV6-3	NA	many	TRBJ2-3	CASSPTPDTQYF	TGTGCCAGCAGCCCCACGCCAGATACGCAGTATTTT
TRBV7-6	TRBD2	few	TRBJ2-2	CASSLTSGRSGELFF	TGTGCCAGCAGTTTGACTAGCGGGAGGTCCGGGGAGCTGTTTTTT
TRBV19	TRBD1	few	TRBJ2-7	CASSTQATGAHSYEQYF	TGTGCCAGTAGTACGCAAGCAACAGGGGCTCACTCCTACGAGCAGTACTTC
TRBV3-1	NA	many	TRBJ2-3	CASSLRALRTDTQYF	TGTGCCAGCAGCCTCCGGGCGCTTCGCACAGATACGCAGTATTTT
TRBV28	NA	many	TRBJ1-5	CASSPGKPQHF	TGTGCCAGCAGTCCTGGTAAGCCCCAGCATTTT
TRBV6-1	NA	few	TRBJ1-5	CASSPEWGAGNQPQHF	TGTGCCAGCAGCCCAGAGTGGGGGGCGGGCAATCAGCCCCAGCATTTT
TRBV3-1	NA	many	TRBJ1-5	CASSQDHQPQHF	TGTGCCAGCAGCCAAGATCATCAGCCCCAGCATTTT
TRBV19	NA	NA	TRBJ2-5	CASSTQGLETQYF	TGTGCCAGTAGTACCCAGGGCCTAGAGACCCAGTACTTC
TRBV27	NA	NA	TRBJ1-5	CASSRNREQGNQPQHF	TGTGCCAGCAGCCGAAACAGGGAACAGGGAAATCAGCCCCAGCATTTT
TRBV5-1	NA	once	TRBJ2-2	CASSLALKRADTGELFF	TGCGCCAGCAGCTTGGCCTTGAAGAGGGCGGACACCGGGGAGCTGTTTTTT
TRBV7-6	NA	many	TRBJ2-1	CASSPFSYNEQFF	TGTGCCAGCAGCCCCTTCTCCTACAATGAGCAGTTCTTC
TRBV30	NA	once	TRBJ1-2	CAIGPRGRNYGYTF	TGTGCCATAGGTCCACGGGGAAGGAACTATGGCTACACCTTC
TRBV5-5	NA	NA	TRBJ2-6	CASSFRVPGANVLTF	TGTGCCAGCAGCTTCCGCGTTCCGGGGGCCAACGTCCTGACTTTC
TRBV6-9	NA	NA	TRBJ2-3	CAGSLYRTTDTQYF	TGTGCCGGCAGCCTTTACAGGACCACAGATACGCAGTATTTT
TRBV11-2	NA	many	TRBJ1-1	CASSPERWMNTEAFF	TGTGCCAGCAGCCCAGAGAGGTGGATGAACACTGAAGCTTTCTTT
TRBV19	NA	NA	TRBJ1-5	CASSVQVIQPQHF	TGTGCCAGTAGTGTACAGGTGATTCAGCCCCAGCATTTT
TRBV24-1	NA	many	TRBJ2-2	CATSAPRSAGRPGELFF	TGTGCCACCAGTGCCCCTAGGTCAGCAGGGCGACCCGGGGAGCTGTTTTTT
TRBV15	TRBD1	NA	TRBJ1-2	CATSRDRDRGNYGYTF	TGTGCCACCAGCAGAGATCGGGACAGGGGAAACTATGGCTACACCTTC
TRBV20-1	NA	NA	TRBJ2-1	CSLANPLASREQFF	TGCAGCCTAGCCAATCCGTTGGCTAGCCGTGAGCAGTTCTTC
TRBV13	TRBD2	few	TRBJ2-2	CASSSKRGLAGAYTGELFF	TGTGCCAGCAGCTCCAAACGGGGACTAGCGGGAGCTTACACCGGGGAGCTGTTTTTT
TRBV2	NA	many	TRBJ2-5	CASSPHREQETQYF	TGTGCCAGCAGTCCCCACCGGGAGCAAGAGACCCAGTACTTC